Shown below are 18 T cell receptor beta chains from a single sample sequenced in a study of regulatory T cells in long-lasting Graves disease. Assembly of TCR beta libraries relied on iRepertoire HTBI primers together with Arm-PCR of CDR3 regions. TCRdb independently ran MiXCR on the multiplex PCR reads; one entry per CDR3 protein. Of more than 350,000 distinct CDR3 sequences in the sample, about 15% are singletons; the top ten hold 16%. Time point here: newly diagnosed GD, antithyroid drugs for less than 3 months. Preparation of the TCR library used RNA extracted from PBMCs. These data were likewise used in another study, on T cells in Graves' hyperthyroidism and ophthalmopathy.

Material: peripheral blood mononuclear cells (PBMCs), obtained at new diagnosis, from a patient treated with antithyroid drugs. These receptors originate from a woman in her twenties or thirties with Graves disease.

This rearrangement joins TRBV20-1 to TRBJ2-7; a possible D gene is TRBD2 (5 bases). The V end lost 4 bases, the J end lost 0 bases, and 13 bases lay between the germline ends. Germline loops: CDR1 DFQATT, CDR2 SNEGSKA (reference sequence). CDR3 length equals 14 residues. CDR3 amino acids: CSAISALNSYEQYF. CDR3 nucleotides: TGCAGTGCTATTAGCGCCCTGAACTCCTACGAGCAGTACTTC.

This clonotype has at least ten counts. The genes are TRBV27 and TRBJ2-5, with TRBD2 identical over 8 bases. Per germline, CDR1 MNHEY and CDR2 SMNVEV (reference sequence). CDR3 length equals 16 residues. After removal of 5 bases from V and 0 bases from J, the junction contained 8 bases not matched to a gene. Written as DNA, the CDR3 is TGTGCCAGCAGTCCCCAGGAAGCGGGAGACCAAGAGACCCAGTACTTC. It encodes CASSPQEAGDQETQYF.

This clonotype came up many times. The rearrangement uses TRBV6-2 or TRBV6-3 and TRBJ1-1; 7 positions match TRBD1. Germline CDR1 reads MNHEY; CDR2 reads SVGEGT. This CDR3 region has 13 residues. The V and J ends lost 5 bases and 3 bases, in that order; junction bases with no gene match: 3. The CDR3, as DNA: TGTGCCAGCAGTGACAGGGTTCACACTGAAGCTTTCTTT. Protein: CASSDRVHTEAFF.

This clonotype appeared many times. The V gene is TRBV12-3 or TRBV12-4, the J gene TRBJ1-5; 8 bases line up with TRBD1. J was trimmed by 2 bases and V by 6 bases; bases with no gene match: 6. The CDR3 runs 15 residues. CDR3 in DNA: TGTGCCAGCAGAATAACAGGGGGGGGCAATCAGCCCCAGCATTTT. It is translated as CASRITGGGNQPQHF.

There are many counts of this clonotype. The chain has TRBV5-1 and TRBJ2-1, with 7 nucleotides matching TRBD2. Germline assignment: CDR1 SGHRS and CDR2 YFSETQ. V shed 3 bases, J shed 6 bases, and the junction held 3 bases outside the gene matches. The CDR3 length is 13 residues. CDR3 DNA: TGCGCCAGCAGCTCGAGCGGGGCCAATGAGCAGTTCTTC. Translation gives CASSSSGANEQFF.

This clonotype was seen repeatedly, ten times or more. This rearrangement joins TRBV24-1 to TRBJ2-1; D possibly corresponds to TRBD2 (6 bases). There are 13 residues in the CDR3. CDR1 is KGHDR and CDR2 is SFDVKD in the germline V gene. The V and J ends lost 5 bases and 3 bases respectively, with 7 bases between them. The CDR3 protein is CATSVGGYNEQFF. CDR3 bases: TGTGCCACCAGTGTGGGAGGCTACAATGAGCAGTTCTTC.

The chain joins TRBV10-3 to TRBJ2-6; TRBD1 aligns across 11 bases. V dropped 6 bases and J dropped 0; count of bases not matched to a gene: 4. The CDR3 covers 17 residues. Germline loops: CDR1 ENHRY, CDR2 SYGVKD. CDR3 in DNA: TGTGCCATCAGAGGGACAGGGGGAGACTCTGGGGCCAACGTCCTGACTTTC. Protein: CAIRGTGGDSGANVLTF.

This clonotype was seen at least ten times. The J gene is TRBJ2-4, the V gene TRBV3-1, with 12 bases identical to TRBD2. V shed 1 base and J 6 bases; nucleotides not matched to a gene: 7. Germline CDR1 and CDR2: LGHDT and YNNKEL (reference sequence). The CDR3 totals 17 residues. The CDR3 bases are TGTGCCAGCAGCCAAGGACTAGCGGGGGACAGGAGAAACATTCAGTACTTC. It is translated as CASSQGLAGDRRNIQYF. The full variable domain, with the rest looked up from reference TRBV3-1 and TRBJ2-4, is DTAVSQTPKYLVTQMGNDKSIKCEQNLGHDTMYWYKQDSKKFLKIMFSYNNKELIINETVPNRFSPKSPDKAHLNLHINSLELGDSAVYFCASSQGLAGDRRNIQYFGAGTRLSVL.

V is TRBV7-9 and J is TRBJ1-6; D unclear. This CDR3 has 17 amino acids. CDR1 and CDR2 (germline): SEHNR, FQNEAQ (reference sequence). The V and J ends lost 2 bases and 8 bases respectively, with 19 bases between them. Here the CDR3 reads CASSLPSQATNYSPLHF. The CDR3 DNA reads as TGTGCCAGCAGCTTACCCTCGCAGGCGACTAATTATTCACCCCTCCACTTT.

This clonotype has at least ten counts. This chain links TRBV3-1 with TRBJ2-1; TRBD2 agrees at 13 bases. CDR1 and CDR2 (germline): LGHDT, YNNKEL (reference sequence). This CDR3 is 20 amino acids long. After removal of 0 bases from V and 0 bases from J, the junction contained 8 bases not matched to a gene. CDR3 region: CASSQEGPTSGRTSYNEQFF. CDR3 in DNA: TGTGCCAGCAGCCAAGAAGGCCCGACTAGCGGGAGGACCTCCTACAATGAGCAGTTCTTC.

V usage is TRBV20-1 and J usage is TRBJ2-1, with 9 bases that match TRBD1. V was pared by 6 bases and J by 9 bases, with 12 bases of the junction left unmatched. The CDR3 is 14 amino acids. Germline CDR1 DFQATT, CDR2 SNEGSKA (reference sequence). The CDR3 DNA sequence: TGCAGTGCAAGCCCCGGGACAGGGCGCTTTGAGCAGTTCTTC. Its translation is CSASPGTGRFEQFF.

About this clonotype itself: Just one base apart from a much larger clone, this may be a read error. J is TRBJ2-5 and V is TRBV24-1; 9 nucleotides line up with TRBD2. This CDR3 has 15 residues. Germline assignment: CDR1 KGHDR and CDR2 SFDVKD. The trim removed 11 bases at V and 11 bases at J, leaving 20 bases unmatched. CDR3 sequence reads: CAIAPGTSGSDEQYF. DNA of the CDR3: TGTGCCATAGCCCCCGGTACTAGCGGGTCCGATGAGCAGTACTTC.

A remark on this clonotype: Its ends do not fully match the called genes, so a read error is possible. The chain joins TRBV20-1 to TRBJ2-2; TRBD1 matches at 8 bases. The CDR3 length is 16 residues. Germline CDR1 reads DFQATT; CDR2 reads SNEGSKA (reference sequence). The CDR3 sequence is CSAGETRTGRGGELFF. Here the CDR3 DNA reads TGCAGTGCTGGAGAAACCCGGACAGGGAGAGGCGGGGAGCTGTTTTTT.

This clonotype was detected ten times or more. This rearrangement joins TRBV28 to TRBJ2-7; TRBD1 agrees at 8 bases. V gave up 5 bases and J gave up 3 bases; unmatched junction bases: 9. Per the germline V gene, CDR1 is MDHEN and CDR2 is SYDVKM. The CDR3 has 15 amino acids. The CDR3 DNA follows: TGTGCCAGCAGTGCGTCGACAGGGGCGTACTACGAGCAGTACTTC. Amino acids: CASSASTGAYYEQYF.

There are many counts of this clonotype. The chain combines TRBV6-2 or TRBV6-3 with TRBJ1-1; the D gene is possibly TRBD1 (6 bases). The V gene lost 6 bases and the J gene lost 1 base, with 15 bases spanning the gap. The CDR3 consists of 15 residues. Per germline, CDR1 MNHEY and CDR2 SVGEGT. The CDR3 nucleotides read TGTGCCAGCAGGAGGACAGTAATTGGGAACACTGAAGCTTTCTTT. Its translation: CASRRTVIGNTEAFF.

V and J are TRBV29-1 and TRBJ2-7; D is uncertain. The CDR3 length is 11 residues. V was shortened by 7 bases and J by 4 bases, with 11 bases between the two germline ends. Looked up from germline, CDR1 is SQVTM and CDR2 is ANQGSEA. The CDR3 spells CSGKRGYEQYF. The DNA of the CDR3 is TGCAGCGGCAAGCGTGGGTACGAGCAGTACTTC.

The genes are TRBV6-1 and TRBJ1-2, with unresolved D. The V and J ends lost 6 bases and 1 base respectively, with 12 bases between them. Germline loops: CDR1 MNHNS, CDR2 SASEGT. The length of the CDR3 is 14 residues. The CDR3, as DNA: TGTGCCAGCAGGGACGGGTCAGTTAACTATGGCTACACCTTC. Translation: CASRDGSVNYGYTF.

J is TRBJ1-3 and V is TRBV6-2 or TRBV6-3, with 7 positions matching TRBD1. Germline CDR1 reads MNHEY; CDR2 reads SVGEGT. The CDR3 runs to 14 residues. Germline trimming cut 6 bases from V and 4 bases from J; bases unmatched to any gene: 6. The CDR3 region is CASRRTGVGNTIYF. CDR3 sequence (DNA): TGTGCCAGCAGGCGAACAGGGGTAGGAAACACCATATATTTT.